This TCR beta chain was identified in a study of blood T cells in healthy people across ages. Germline CDR1 SGHVS, CDR2 FQNEAQ. This CDR3 is 16 amino acids long. Trimming left V 0 bases short and J 0 bases short, with 6 bases between. A J-beta primer mix and a sample-barcoded 5' primer were used in a second PCR of roughly 6 to 12 cycles. TCRdb independently ran MiXCR on the 5' RACE reads; one entry per CDR3 protein. The sample records roughly 1,300,000 distinct CDR3 sequences, 59% being singletons. Sequenced input: blood. The genes are TRBV7-8 and TRBJ2-6; no definite D call. This receptor was taken from a man younger than 35 in good health. DNA for the CDR3: TGTGCCAGCAGCTTAGCAGGTTTCTCTGGGGCCAACGTCCTGACTTTC. Protein product: CASSLAGFSGANVLTF.